This is a list of T cell receptor beta chains from one sample in a study of T cell repertoires in cytomegalovirus infection. TCRdb redid the calling of the reads with MiXCR, one entry per CDR3 protein. This table has 560,000 or so distinct CDR3 sequences, more than 15% appearing once. The sample comprised CD8+ T cells from PBMCs. Receptors originate from a human donor in good health (CMV status not recorded). Some clones in this sample may be carry-over from other donors' samples. Each CDR3 is given without its conserved first and last residue. The order of the fields is V gene, CDR3 protein.

>TRBV27
ASSFPGTGAEQY
>TRBV7-6
ASSLGREPYNEQF
>TRBV12-3/TRBV12-4
ASSLFDSEETQY
>TRBV20-1
SARQRGYNEQF
>TRBV5-6
ASSPSKRETEAF
>TRBV14
ASSQPKLAGVGTYNEQF
>TRBV19
ASSFGGVGGPDTQY
>TRBV5-1
ASSLGEGSYNSPLH
>TRBV6-2/TRBV6-3
ASSYGGGGEDTQY
>TRBV5-4
ASSLAPGQGGETQY
>TRBV7-9
ASSPLGDTGELF
>TRBV10-1
ASSDTGRSYEQY
>TRBV6-1
ASSSGTANTGELF
>TRBV24-1
ATSDSTAGQGRETQY
>TRBV19
ASSISSGGRDEQF
>TRBV14
ASSHPFGYSPLH
>TRBV27
ASRPSPETQY
>TRBV10-3
AISESIRSSLVGGEQY
>TRBV28
ASSSATVLGNQPQH
>TRBV27
ASSLLVTGEQY
>TRBV6-1
ASTLGPLESEQF
>TRBV7-9
ASSLAYWAANNSPLH
>TRBV5-1
ASSLNGLAVNEQF
>TRBV10-3
AIRTPRDYEQY
>TRBV19
ASRPPGGDEQF
>TRBV4-1
ASSQRLNVNEQY
>TRBV28
ASRRRDSNYNEQF
>TRBV20-1
SARLGTPRGGELF
>TRBV9
ASSPQVGDEQY
>TRBV20-1
SARDTFYEQY
>TRBV7-6
ASSLAVSDYYNEQF
>TRBV29-1
SAEGPMGGGTQY